This entry features one T cell receptor beta chain sequence. The antigen it binds to is not known. The sample holds no much larger clone one base away, and base qualities are not on file. The CDR3 contains 14 residues, cysteine and phenylalanine counted. Here the CDR3 DNA is all that survives: 42 bases in frame from base 1. Each collaborating institution followed its own protocols to collect whole blood in K2EDTA tubes. For TCRbeta analysis, collaborator samples were shipped as frozen whole blood, as isolated PBMCs, or as DNA extracted from either sample type. This record belongs to a study of blood T cell repertoires in COVID-19 (dated by TCRdb to 2019 to 2021). Background for the entire study: The collaborator samples originated in the United States, Italy and Spain and spanned the acute and convalescent phases of COVID-19. A freely available public database, intended as a resource for researchers studying the immune response to SARS-CoV-2, is where the repertoires were released. A de-identified subject ID, COVID-19 status, age in years and sex were almost always included in the sample metadata. The dataset comprised deeply sampled blood TCRbeta repertoires from subjects exposed to, actively infected with, or recovered from COVID-19. Where available, HLA class I and class II types were obtained from metadata supplied by the sample provider rather than from assay-based typing. The samples were drawn from the first 160 participants of the ongoing ImmuneRACE study and from roughly 1,300 subjects provided by 6 global collaborators. The material from the prospective study consisted of cDNA or gDNA derived from T cells, B-cell-depleted T cells, or PBMCs. Broader findings and caveats from the paper: The amount of clinical and demographic metadata varied by source and participant and was provided uncurated.

TCRbeta CDR3 regions were amplified from genomic DNA by means of the immunoSEQ Assay, a bias-controlled multiplex PCR. On the study's bioinformatics: The number of nucleated cells in each sample was estimated by amplification of reference gene primers within the assay. To quantify the absolute abundance of each unique TCRbeta CDR3 rearrangement, sequence reads were collapsed and filtered. For each sample, productive Simpson clonality was calculated as the square root of Simpson's diversity index over productive rearrangements. TCRdb stores this immuneACCESS table with in-frame sequences only. Part of the clones is absent; in the studies checked, under half of the shortfall reflects unresolved V genes, and no reason is known for the rest. Clone size and the V and J calls come from that table; the DNA yielded D and trimming. The sample records some 100,000 clones, about nine tenths of which are singletons. Of the sample, roughly 8.2% falls within the top ten clones.

What was sequenced was peripheral blood. The rearranged segments are TRBV12-2 and TRBJ2-3; TRBD1 is the table's D call, not checked against the DNA. TRBV12-2 is labeled a pseudogene. The receptor comes from a human donor in a cohort sampled during active COVID-19. The DNA sequence follows: TGTGCAAGTCGCTTCCCCCGCAGGGCCGATACGCAGTATTTT. It translates to CASRFPRRADTQYF.